This T cell receptor (beta chain) was documented in a study of T cells in Graves' hyperthyroidism and ophthalmopathy. The CDR3 has 16 amino acids. J was trimmed by 5 bases and V by 5 bases; bases with no gene match: 14. Germline lookup yields CDR1 MNHEY and CDR2 SMNVEV (reference sequence). Template material for amplifying TCR beta CDR3 regions consisted of RNA transcripts. A first-round RT-PCR of the TCR CDR3 used the HTBI primer set. One entry per CDR3 protein, called by TCRdb with MiXCR from the multiplex PCR reads. The repertoire consists of over 500,000 distinct CDR3 sequences, with 13% to 15% occurring once and the leading ten covering around 13%.

The specimen sequenced was blood. The sequence was obtained from a woman in her thirties or forties with Graves' hyperthyroidism. V gene TRBV27 combines with J gene TRBJ1-2; 7 bases are a match to TRBD1. The CDR3: CASSHGRQGRGYGYTF. The CDR3 DNA sequence: TGTGCCAGCAGTCATGGTCGACAGGGTAGGGGGTATGGCTACACCTTC.